This TCR beta chain was captured by sequencing in a study of blood T cell repertoires in COVID-19. Across the whole study: Sample material is recorded as cDNA or gDNA derived from T cells, B-cell-depleted T cells, or PBMCs.

Study processing details: It was from reference gene primer amplification that nucleated cell counts were estimated. Generated by immunoSEQ multiplex PCR, the TCRdb table keeps only in-frame clones and is missing some. D and trimming come from the DNA, and the V and J calls and clone size come from that table. The table lists approximately 250,000 clones, 80% to 95% of them singletons. V was clipped by 3 bases and J by 3 bases, with 15 bases between them. This CDR3 has 15 amino acids. Germline lookup yields CDR1 DFQATT and CDR2 SNEGSKA (reference sequence). This clonotype originated in a man aged 25-45 years with COVID-19, enrolled during active disease. Sequencing was carried out using peripheral blood. V and J are TRBV20-1 and TRBJ2-1; TRBD2 might be the D (5 bases). The CDR3 nucleotides are TGCAGTGCTAGTGCGTCAAGCGGTGACTACAATGAGCAGTTCTTC. This encodes CSASASSGDYNEQFF.